This TCR beta chain came from a study of shared clonotypes between healthy human individuals. From germline, CDR1 is SGDLS and CDR2 YYNGEE. The V gene end was trimmed by 6 bases and the J gene end by 2 bases; junction bases not matched to a gene: 10. This CDR3 spans 16 amino acids. Only in-frame clones appear in the TCRdb table, and some are missing; sequencing was by immunoSEQ multiplex PCR. The sample carries under 2.5 million clones, around 93% recorded once. The sequencing input was naive CD4+ T cells from PBMCs. Subset noted: CD45RA+ positively selected. The receptor's source is a man between 18 and 29 years old in good health. Some clones in this sample may be carry-over from other donors' samples. The chain carries TRBV9 and TRBJ2-5; TRBD1 aligns across 10 bases. The CDR3 loop is CASTAGTGEWQETQYF. The CDR3 DNA reads as TGTGCCAGCACGGCCGGGACAGGGGAATGGCAAGAGACCCAGTACTTC. Drawing the rest from reference TRBV9 and TRBJ2-5, the complete variable domain is DSGVTQTPKHLITATGQRVTLRCSPRSGDLSVYWYQQSLDQGLQFLIQYYNGEERAKGNILERFSAQQFPDLHSELNLSSLELGDSALYFCASTAGTGEWQETQYFGPGTRLLVL.